This T cell receptor beta chain was found in a study of early T cells in non-severe SARS-CoV-2 infection. The wider study: The study sequenced bulk RNA from unsorted whole blood, with chains unpaired.

TCRdb processed the 5' RACE reads anew with MiXCR; each CDR3 protein has one entry. This table holds roughly 60,000 distinct CDR3 sequences, roughly 12% found once. This clonotype was sampled from an adult who was a healthcare worker with PCR-confirmed SARS-CoV-2 infection or an uninfected control (not recorded which). The sequencing sample was made of whole blood.

The CDR3 DNA reads TGTGCCAGTAGTGTCACACTAGCGGGAGGCGGAGATACGCAGTATTTT. Its translation is CASSVTLAGGGDTQYF. The chain uses TRBV19 and TRBJ2-3; 12 bases align to TRBD2. This CDR3 contains 16 residues. The V gene end was trimmed by 5 bases and the J gene end by 5 bases; junction bases not matched to a gene: 8. The germline gives CDR1 LNHDA, CDR2 SQIVND (reference sequence).